Sequencing of this TCR beta chain was carried out in a study of CD8 T cells in Susac syndrome. When the RNA was reverse transcribed, random hexamers were used with an input of roughly 0.45 to 1 ug. TCRdb used MiXCR to reprocess the immunoSEQ multiplex PCR reads, holding one entry per CDR3 protein. The profile shows a few hundred thousand distinct CDR3 sequences, about 89% of them singletons. TCR beta sequencing covered blood CD8+ and CD4+ T cells. FACS enriched CD8+ TEMRA cells, while bulk CD8+ and CD4+ were negatively isolated. Sequenced sample: CD8+ T cells from PBMCs. This clonotype was obtained from a human donor with multiple sclerosis.

CDR3 sequence reads: CARRLTGGQPQHF. The CDR3 region has the DNA TGTGCCAGACGCTTAACAGGGGGTCAGCCCCAGCATTTT. The rearrangement uses TRBV7-9 and TRBJ1-5; 8 positions agree with TRBD1. The CDR3 loop spans 13 amino acids. Trimming at V came to 9 bases and at J to 6 bases, leaving 7 bases not matched to a gene. Germline CDR1 SEHNR, CDR2 FQNEAQ (reference sequence).